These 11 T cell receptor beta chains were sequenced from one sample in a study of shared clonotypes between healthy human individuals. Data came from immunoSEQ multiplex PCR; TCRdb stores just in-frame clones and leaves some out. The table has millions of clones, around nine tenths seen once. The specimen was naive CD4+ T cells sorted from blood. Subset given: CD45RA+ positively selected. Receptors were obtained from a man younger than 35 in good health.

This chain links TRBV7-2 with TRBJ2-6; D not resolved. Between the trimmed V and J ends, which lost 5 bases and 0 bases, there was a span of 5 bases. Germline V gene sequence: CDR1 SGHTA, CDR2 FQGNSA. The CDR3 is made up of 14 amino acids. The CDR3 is CASSQNSGANVLTF. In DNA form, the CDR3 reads TGTGCCAGCAGCCAAAACTCTGGGGCCAACGTCCTGACTTTC.

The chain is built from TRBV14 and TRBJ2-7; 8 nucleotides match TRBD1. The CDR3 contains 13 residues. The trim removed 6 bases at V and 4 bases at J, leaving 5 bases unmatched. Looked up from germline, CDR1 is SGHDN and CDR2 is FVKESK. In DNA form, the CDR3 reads TGTGCCAGCAGTCACGACAGGGGTTACGAGCAGTACTTC. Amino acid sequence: CASSHDRGYEQYF. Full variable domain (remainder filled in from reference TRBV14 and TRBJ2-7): EAGVTQFPSHSVIEKGQTVTLRCDPISGHDNLYWYRRVMGKEIKFLLHFVKESKQDESGMPNNRFLAERTGGTYSTLKVQPAELEDSGVYFCASSHDRGYEQYFGPGTRLTVT.

In nucleotides, the CDR3 is TGTGCCAGCAGACGCGGACTAGCGGGTAAAAACATTCAGTACTTC. This codes for CASRRGLAGKNIQYF. The chain joins TRBV6-6 to TRBJ2-4, with 11 bases lining up with TRBD2. Trimming took 6 bases from V and 4 from J; bases not matched to a gene: 5. The CDR3 covers 15 residues. The germline V gene encodes CDR1 MNHNY and CDR2 SVGAGI (reference sequence).

CDR3: CASSFRAREGYTF. The CDR3, as DNA: TGTGCCAGCAGCTTTCGAGCGAGGGAGGGCTACACCTTC. The J gene is TRBJ1-2, the V gene TRBV7-2; D ambiguous. V lost 3 bases to trimming and J lost 8 bases, with 13 bases between them. The CDR3 runs 13 residues. Germline CDR1 is SGHTA and CDR2 is FQGNSA.

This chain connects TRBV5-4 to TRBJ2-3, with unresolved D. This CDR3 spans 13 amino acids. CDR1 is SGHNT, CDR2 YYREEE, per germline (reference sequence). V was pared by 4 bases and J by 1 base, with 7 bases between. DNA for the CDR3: TGTGCCAGCAGCCCCACCGGCACAGATACGCAGTATTTT. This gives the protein CASSPTGTDTQYF.

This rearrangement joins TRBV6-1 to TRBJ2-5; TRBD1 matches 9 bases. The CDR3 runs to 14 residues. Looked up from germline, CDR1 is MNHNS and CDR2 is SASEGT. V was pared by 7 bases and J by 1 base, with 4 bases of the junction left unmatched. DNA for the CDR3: TGTGCCAGCACGCTACAGGGGGCCCAAGAGACCCAGTACTTC. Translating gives CASTLQGAQETQYF.

For the CDR3, the DNA is TGTGCCTGGAGTGATAGCGGGGGGCTAGCCCAGTACTTC. This translates into CAWSDSGGLAQYF. The chain combines TRBV30 with TRBJ2-5; 10 nucleotides line up with TRBD2. Germline loops: CDR1 GTSNPN, CDR2 SVGIG (reference sequence). With 1 base clipped from V and 9 bases from J, the junction kept 5 bases outside the gene matches. This CDR3 region has 13 residues.

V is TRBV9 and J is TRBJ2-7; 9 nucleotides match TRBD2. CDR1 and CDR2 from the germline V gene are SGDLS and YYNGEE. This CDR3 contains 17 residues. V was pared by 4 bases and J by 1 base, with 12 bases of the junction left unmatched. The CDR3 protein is CASSPWILAGYSYEQYF. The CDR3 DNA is TGTGCCAGCAGCCCATGGATACTAGCGGGTTATTCCTACGAGCAGTACTTC.

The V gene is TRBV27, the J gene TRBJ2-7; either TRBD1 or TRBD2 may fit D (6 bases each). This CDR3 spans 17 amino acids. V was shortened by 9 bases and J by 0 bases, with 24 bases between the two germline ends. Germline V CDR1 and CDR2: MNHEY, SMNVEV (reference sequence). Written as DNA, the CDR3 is TGTGCCAGTCTCTTCAAGGGGGGCAGGTTCAGCTCCTACGAGCAGTACTTC. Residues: CASLFKGGRFSSYEQYF.

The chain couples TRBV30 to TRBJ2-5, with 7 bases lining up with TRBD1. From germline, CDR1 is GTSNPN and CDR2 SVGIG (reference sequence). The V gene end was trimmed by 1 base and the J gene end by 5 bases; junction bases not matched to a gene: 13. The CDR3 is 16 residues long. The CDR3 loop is CAWSEGTTGVKETQYF. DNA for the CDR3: TGTGCCTGGAGTGAGGGAACCACAGGGGTGAAGGAGACCCAGTACTTC. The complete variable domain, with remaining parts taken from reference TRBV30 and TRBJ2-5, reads SQTIHQWPATLVQPVGSPLSLECTVEGTSNPNLYWYRQAAGRGLQLLFYSVGIGQISSEVPQNLSASRPQDRQFILSSKKLLLSDSGFYLCAWSEGTTGVKETQYFGPGTRLLVL.

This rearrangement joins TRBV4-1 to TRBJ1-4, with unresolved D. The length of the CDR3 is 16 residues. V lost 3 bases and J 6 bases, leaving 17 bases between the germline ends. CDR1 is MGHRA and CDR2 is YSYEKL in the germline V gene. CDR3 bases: TGCGCCAGCAGCCAGGCAGATTTGTCGGGCTATGAAAAACTGTTTTTT. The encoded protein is CASSQADLSGYEKLFF.